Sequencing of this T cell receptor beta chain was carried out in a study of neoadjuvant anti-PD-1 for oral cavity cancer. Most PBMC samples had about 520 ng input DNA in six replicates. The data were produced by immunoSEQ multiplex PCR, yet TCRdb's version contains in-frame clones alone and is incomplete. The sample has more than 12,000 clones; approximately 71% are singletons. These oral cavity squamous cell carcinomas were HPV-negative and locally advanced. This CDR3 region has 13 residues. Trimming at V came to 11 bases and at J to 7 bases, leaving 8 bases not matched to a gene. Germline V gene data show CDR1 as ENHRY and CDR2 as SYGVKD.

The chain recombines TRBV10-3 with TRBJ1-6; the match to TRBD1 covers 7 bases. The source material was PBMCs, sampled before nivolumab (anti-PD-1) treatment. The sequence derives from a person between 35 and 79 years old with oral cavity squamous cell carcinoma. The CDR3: CASSGTENSPLHF. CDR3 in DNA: TGTGCCTCATCCGGGACAGAGAATTCACCCCTCCACTTT.